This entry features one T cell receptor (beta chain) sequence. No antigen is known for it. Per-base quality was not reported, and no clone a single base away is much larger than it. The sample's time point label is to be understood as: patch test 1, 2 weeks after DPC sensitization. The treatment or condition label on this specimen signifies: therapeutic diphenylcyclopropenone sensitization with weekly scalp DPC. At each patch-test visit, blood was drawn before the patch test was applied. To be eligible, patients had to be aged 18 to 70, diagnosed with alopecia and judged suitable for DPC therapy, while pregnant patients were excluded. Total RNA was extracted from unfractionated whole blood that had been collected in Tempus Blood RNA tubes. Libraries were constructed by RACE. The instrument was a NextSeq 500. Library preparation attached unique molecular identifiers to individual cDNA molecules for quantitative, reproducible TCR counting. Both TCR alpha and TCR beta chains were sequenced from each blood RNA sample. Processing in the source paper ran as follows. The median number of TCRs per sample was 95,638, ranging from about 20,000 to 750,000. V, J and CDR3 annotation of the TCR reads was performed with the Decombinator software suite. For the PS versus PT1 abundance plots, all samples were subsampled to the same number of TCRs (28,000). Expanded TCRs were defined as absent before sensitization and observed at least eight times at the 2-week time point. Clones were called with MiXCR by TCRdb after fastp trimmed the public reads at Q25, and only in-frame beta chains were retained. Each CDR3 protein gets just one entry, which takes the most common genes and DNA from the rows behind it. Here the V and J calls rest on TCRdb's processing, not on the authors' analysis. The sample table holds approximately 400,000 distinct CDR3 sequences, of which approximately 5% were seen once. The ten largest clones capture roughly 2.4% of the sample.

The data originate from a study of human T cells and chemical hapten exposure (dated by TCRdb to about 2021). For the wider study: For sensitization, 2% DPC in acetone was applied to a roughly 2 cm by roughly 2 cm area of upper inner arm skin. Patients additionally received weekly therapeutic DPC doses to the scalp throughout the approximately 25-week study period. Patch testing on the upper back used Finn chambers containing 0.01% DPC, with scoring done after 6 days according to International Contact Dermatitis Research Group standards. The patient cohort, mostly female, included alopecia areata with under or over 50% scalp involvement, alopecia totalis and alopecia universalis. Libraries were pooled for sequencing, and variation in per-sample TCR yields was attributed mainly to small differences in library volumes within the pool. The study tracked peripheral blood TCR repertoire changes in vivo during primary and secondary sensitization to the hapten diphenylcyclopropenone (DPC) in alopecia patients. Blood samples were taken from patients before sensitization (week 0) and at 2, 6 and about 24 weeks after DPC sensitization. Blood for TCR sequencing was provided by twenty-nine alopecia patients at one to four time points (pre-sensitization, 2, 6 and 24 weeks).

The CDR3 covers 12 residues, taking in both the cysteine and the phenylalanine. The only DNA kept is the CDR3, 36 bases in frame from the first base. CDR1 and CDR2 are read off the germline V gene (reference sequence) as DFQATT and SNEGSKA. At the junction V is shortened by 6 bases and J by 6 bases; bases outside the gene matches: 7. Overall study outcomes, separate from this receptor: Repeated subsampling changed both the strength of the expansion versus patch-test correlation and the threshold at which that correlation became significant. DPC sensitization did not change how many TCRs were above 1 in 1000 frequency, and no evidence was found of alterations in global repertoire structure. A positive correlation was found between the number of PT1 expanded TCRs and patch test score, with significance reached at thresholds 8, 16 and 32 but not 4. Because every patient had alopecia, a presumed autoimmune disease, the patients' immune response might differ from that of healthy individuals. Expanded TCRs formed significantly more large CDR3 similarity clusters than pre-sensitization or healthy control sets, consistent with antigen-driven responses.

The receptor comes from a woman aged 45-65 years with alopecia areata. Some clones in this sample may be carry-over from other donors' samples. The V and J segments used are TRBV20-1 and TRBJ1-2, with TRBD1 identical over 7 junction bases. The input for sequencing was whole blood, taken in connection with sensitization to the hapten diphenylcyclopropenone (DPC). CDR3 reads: CSAPTGDHGYTF. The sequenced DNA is TGCAGTGCACCTACAGGGGACCATGGCTACACCTTC.